This T cell receptor beta chain is from a study of vaccination effects on CD4 cells after COVID-19. Study at large: Either the BNT162b2 or mRNA-1273 vaccine was given to participants in two doses.

Antigen-specific CD4+ T cells expanded by the ViraFEST assay with viral peptide pools were then sequenced. Subsequent to 10 days of culture, CD4+ T cells were isolated. None of these healthy vaccinees had been infected with SARS-CoV-2 before vaccination. Assay: immunoSEQ multiplex PCR; the TCRdb copy retains only in-frame clones and omits some. The sample contains tens of thousands of clones, about three quarters of which appear only once. Comments on this clone: The antigen remains undetermined.

This CDR3 comprises 15 residues. CDR1 is ENHRY and CDR2 is SYGVKD in the germline V gene. V gave up 8 bases and J gave up 7 bases; unmatched junction bases: 16. Sequenced material: CD4+ T cells from PBMCs cultured with HCoV-229E spike peptides, taken before COVID-19 vaccination. The receptor was isolated from a human donor who received a COVID-19 vaccine. This chain connects TRBV10-3 to TRBJ1-2; 7 nucleotides agree with TRBD1. The DNA for the CDR3 is TGTGCCATCGCCCCAGTCGGGGAGGGGGCGACTGGCTACACCTTC. Residues: CAIAPVGEGATGYTF.